These 25 T cell receptor beta chains came from one sample sequenced in a study of T cells expressing NK-cell markers. For each CDR3 protein, TCRdb gives one entry from its re-call of the 5' RACE reads, without DNA. This table holds about half a million distinct CDR3 sequences. The sample taken for sequencing was blood T cells: a sorted CD56 or NKG2C T cell subset, CD4+ or CD8+ T cells, or bulk PBMC T cells (not recorded which). Every receptor here comes from a woman in her fifties or sixties in good health.

V and J are TRBV11-3 and TRBJ2-5. Germline V gene lookup returns CDR1 SGHNT and CDR2 YENEEA. The CDR3 loop spans 15 amino acids. The CDR3 is CASSLKRQFSETQYF.

V and J are TRBV3-1 and TRBJ2-2; the D call of TRBD2 rests on TCRdb alone, since no DNA is present to check it. The V gene's germline CDR1 is LGHDT and CDR2 YNNKEL (reference sequence). The CDR3 has 17 residues. CDR3: CASSQTGLAGGTGELFF.

V is TRBV3-1 and J is TRBJ2-7; TCRdb gives TRBD1 as the D gene, but with no DNA this cannot be confirmed. CDR3 size: 15 residues. Germline values: CDR1 LGHDT, CDR2 YNNKEL (reference sequence). The CDR3 is CASSQGTGSPYEQYF.

The chain carries TRBV29-1 and TRBJ2-7; TCRdb's D call of TRBD1 is untestable without DNA. CDR3 length: 14 residues. CDR1 SQVTM and CDR2 ANQGSEA come from the germline V gene. CDR3 region: CSVRGAGQHYEQYF.

The V call is TRBV20-1, the J call TRBJ1-2. The germline gives CDR1 DFQATT, CDR2 SNEGSKA (reference sequence). The CDR3 covers 14 residues. The CDR3 region is CSARLTRGNYGYTF.

V is TRBV20-1 and J is TRBJ2-1; the TCRdb call, TRBD2, lacks DNA for checking. The CDR3 has 15 residues. Germline V gives CDR1 DFQATT, CDR2 SNEGSKA (reference sequence). CDR3: CSARRDGESYNEQFF.

This chain uses TRBV12-3 or TRBV12-4 with TRBJ2-3; TCRdb returns TRBD1, unconfirmable since there is no DNA. This CDR3 spans 15 amino acids. CDR3 residues: CASMVVGAGSDTQYF.

The chain employs TRBV4-1 and TRBJ2-2; as DNA is missing, the TRBD2 call by TCRdb cannot be tested. Germline V lookup: CDR1 MGHRA, CDR2 YSYEKL. The CDR3 consists of 16 residues. CDR3 amino acids: CASRSTSGSNTGELFF.

V gene TRBV29-1 combines with J gene TRBJ2-3. Germline V lookup: CDR1 SQVTM, CDR2 ANQGSEA. The CDR3 has 13 amino acids. The CDR3 here is CSVKGISTDTQYF.

The V gene is TRBV4-2, the J gene TRBJ1-1. Germline CDR1 is LGHNA and CDR2 is YNFKEQ. The CDR3 consists of 16 residues. The CDR3 loop is CASSQDLGKMNTEAFF.

V gene TRBV14 combines with J gene TRBJ2-7; TCRdb outputs TRBD1, but without DNA this stays unchecked. The germline V gene encodes CDR1 SGHDN and CDR2 FVKESK. There are 14 residues in the CDR3. This CDR3 is CASSALQGDYEQYF.

The CDR3 spells CSVEDSLAGPLEQYF. The V call is TRBV29-1, the J call TRBJ2-7; TCRdb outputs TRBD2, but without DNA this stays unchecked. The CDR3 is 15 amino acids. The germline gives CDR1 SQVTM, CDR2 ANQGSEA.

The rearrangement joins TRBV5-1 to TRBJ2-1; the TCRdb D gene call, TRBD2, has no DNA to confirm it. Germline V gene sequence: CDR1 SGHRS, CDR2 YFSETQ. The CDR3 extends over 13 amino acids. The CDR3 sequence is CASNLAEGGEQFF.

The V call is TRBV6-5, the J call TRBJ1-3; TCRdb selects TRBD1, and the lack of DNA leaves this call unchecked. The V gene's germline CDR1 is MNHEY and CDR2 SVGAGI. This CDR3 is built from 15 residues. The CDR3 spells CASKITGSSGNTIYF.

The chain links TRBV6-2 or TRBV6-3 to TRBJ2-1. CDR1 is MNHEY and CDR2 is SVGEGT in the germline V gene. The CDR3 is 14 residues long. The CDR3 region is CASQGIESYNEQFF.

The J gene is TRBJ2-3, the V gene TRBV5-1. Germline CDR1 reads SGHRS; CDR2 reads YFSETQ. The CDR3 covers 14 residues. The CDR3 sequence is CASSLASSYEAQYF.

V and J are TRBV12-3 or TRBV12-4 and TRBJ1-3. The CDR3 totals 14 residues. CDR3 protein: CASSLGGLLDTIYF.

The V gene is TRBV5-4, the J gene TRBJ2-1; TCRdb reports TRBD1, a call that lacks DNA to check it against. The CDR3 loop spans 14 amino acids. Germline V gene data show CDR1 as SGHNT and CDR2 as YYREEE (reference sequence). This CDR3 reads CASSSEGWSGEQFF. The full variable domain, with the rest looked up from reference TRBV5-4 and TRBJ2-1, is ETGVTQSPTHLIKTRGQQVTLRCSSQSGHNTVSWYQQALGQGPQFIFQYYREEENGRGNFPPRFSGLQFPNYSSELNVNALELDDSALYLCASSSEGWSGEQFFGPGTRLTVL.

J is TRBJ2-2 and V is TRBV12-3 or TRBV12-4; TCRdb's assignment of TRBD2 cannot be checked, as there is no DNA. This CDR3 region has 17 residues. The CDR3 reads CASSQGLAGGGTGELFF.

V and J are TRBV5-1 and TRBJ2-3; as DNA is missing, the TRBD1 call by TCRdb cannot be tested. This CDR3 spans 16 amino acids. Germline assignment: CDR1 SGHRS and CDR2 YFSETQ. The CDR3 loop reads CASSLAGAGFTNTQYF.

V usage is TRBV11-2 and J usage is TRBJ2-1; TCRdb reports TRBD1, a call that lacks DNA to check it against. CDR1 and CDR2 from the germline V gene are SGHAT and FQNNGV. The CDR3 is 13 residues long. CDR3 in amino acids: CASSSPRYNEQFF.

The chain combines TRBV7-2 with TRBJ1-1; TCRdb outputs TRBD1, but without DNA this stays unchecked. From germline, CDR1 is SGHTA and CDR2 FQGNSA. The CDR3 is 11 amino acids. CDR3 loop: CASSLDRAAFF.

This sequence joins TRBV10-2 and TRBJ2-2; TCRdb gives TRBD2 as the D gene, but with no DNA this cannot be confirmed. In germline, CDR1 is WSHSY, CDR2 SAAADI. The CDR3 sequence is 13 residues long. CDR3 loop: CASRSRVHGELFF.

The V call is TRBV4-1, the J call TRBJ2-1; TCRdb returns TRBD2, unconfirmable since there is no DNA. Germline CDR1 MGHRA, CDR2 YSYEKL. This CDR3 is 16 amino acids long. CDR3 sequence: CASSLDPGLARGEQFF.

The chain employs TRBV10-3 and TRBJ2-3; TCRdb's assignment of TRBD1 cannot be checked, as there is no DNA. The germline V gene encodes CDR1 ENHRY and CDR2 SYGVKD. CDR3 length: 15 residues. The CDR3 sequence: CAISPTGVPSGTQYF.